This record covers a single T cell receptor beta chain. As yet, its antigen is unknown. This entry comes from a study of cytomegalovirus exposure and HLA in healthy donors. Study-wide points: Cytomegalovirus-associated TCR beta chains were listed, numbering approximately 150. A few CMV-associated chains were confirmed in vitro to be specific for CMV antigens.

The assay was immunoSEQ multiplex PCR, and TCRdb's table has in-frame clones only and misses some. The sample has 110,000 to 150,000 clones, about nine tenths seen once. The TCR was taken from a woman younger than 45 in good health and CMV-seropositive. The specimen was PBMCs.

CDR3 bases: TGCGCCAGCAGCCAAGATCTAGCGGCGCACTACAATGAGCAGTTCTTC. Translation gives CASSQDLAAHYNEQFF. The genes are TRBV4-1 and TRBJ2-1, with 7 positions matching TRBD2. Losses at the gene ends were 0 bases for V and 3 bases for J; bases not matched to a gene: 5. Looked up from germline, CDR1 is MGHRA and CDR2 is YSYEKL. The CDR3 contains 16 residues.